The next 23 T cell receptor beta chains were all read from a single sample in a study of blood T cell repertoires in COVID-19. The method was immunoSEQ multiplex PCR; TCRdb's version includes in-frame clones alone and lacks a portion of them. There are 300,000 to 400,000 clones in the sample; 80% to 90% occur only once, and roughly 4.2% lies in the top ten. Sequencing input: PBMCs or T cells enriched from blood (not recorded which). These TCRs come from a woman in her thirties or forties with acute COVID-19.

The chain is built from TRBV6-2 or TRBV6-3 and TRBJ2-5; a weak D match, TRBD1 (6 bases). The V and J ends lost 6 bases and 5 bases respectively, with 16 bases between them. The germline gives CDR1 MNHEY, CDR2 SVGEGT. The CDR3 length is 14 residues. The CDR3 DNA reads TGTGCCAGCAGCGAAACAGGGTCGTGGGAGACCCAGTACTTC. Protein product: CASSETGSWETQYF.

CDR3 residues: CASSRPGENSPLHF. CDR3 DNA: TGTGCCAGCAGTCGTCCAGGGGAAAATTCACCCCTCCACTTT. The chain is built from TRBV25-1 and TRBJ1-6; maybe TRBD1 (6 bases). The CDR3 length is 14 residues. CDR1 and CDR2 (germline): MGHDK, SYGVNS. Trimming cost V 5 bases and J 7 bases, with 12 bases left between them.

The J gene is TRBJ1-3, the V gene TRBV18; no definite D call. The CDR3 sequence is 16 residues long. Per germline, CDR1 KGHSH and CDR2 LQKENI. V lost 2 bases and J 0 bases, leaving 11 bases between the germline ends. CDR3 in DNA: TGTGCCAGCTCACCAATCGACGGGAGCTCTGGAAACACCATATATTTT. Its translation: CASSPIDGSSGNTIYF.

This chain joins TRBV11-2 and TRBJ1-2, with D maybe TRBD1 (6 bases). Germline V lookup: CDR1 SGHAT, CDR2 FQNNGV. This CDR3 spans 16 amino acids. The V and J ends lost 0 bases and 8 bases respectively, with 19 bases between them. CDR3 bases: TGTGCCAGCAGCTTAGATGGGGCAGTCCCAGGGGCAGGCTACACCTTC. Translated, it gives CASSLDGAVPGAGYTF.

V usage is TRBV4-3 and J usage is TRBJ1-5, with 7 positions matching TRBD1. The trim removed 0 bases at V and 2 bases at J, leaving 1 base unmatched. The V gene's germline CDR1 is LGHNA and CDR2 YSLEER. This CDR3 has 15 amino acids. The CDR3 reads CASSQEDRGNQPQHF. The DNA for the CDR3 is TGCGCCAGCAGCCAAGAAGACAGGGGCAATCAGCCCCAGCATTTT.

The rearrangement links TRBV7-2 to TRBJ1-5, with TRBD1 matching 7 bases. The V gene's germline CDR1 is SGHTA and CDR2 FQGNSA. Germline trimming cut 3 bases from V and 7 bases from J; bases unmatched to any gene: 6. The CDR3 runs 14 residues. CDR3: CASSLRGGGQPQHF. The CDR3 DNA follows: TGTGCCAGCAGCTTGAGAGGGGGCGGGCAGCCCCAGCATTTT.

The V gene is TRBV27, the J gene TRBJ1-4; D possibly corresponds to TRBD1 (5 bases). CDR3 size: 15 residues. Trimming shortened V by 5 bases and J by 5 bases, and 15 bases separated the two germline ends. Germline CDR1 MNHEY, CDR2 SMNVEV (reference sequence). CDR3 region: CASSPNDSSNEKLFF. Written as DNA, the CDR3 is TGTGCCAGCAGTCCAAACGACAGCTCCAATGAAAAACTGTTTTTT.

V usage is TRBV9 and J usage is TRBJ2-3, with TRBD1 matching 12 bases. V lost 2 bases, J lost 4 bases, and 11 bases stayed unmatched. The germline V gene has CDR1 SGDLS and CDR2 YYNGEE. CDR3 size: 18 residues. The CDR3 bases are TGTGCCAGCAGCGTGACGGGACAGGGGGCGCGTATAGCAGATACGCAGTATTTT. It is translated as CASSVTGQGARIADTQYF.

CDR3 protein: CASSDPGGYHDTQYF. Written as DNA, the CDR3 is TGTGCCAGCAGTGATCCGGGGGGCTATCACGATACGCAGTATTTT. The genes are TRBV6-1 and TRBJ2-3; D is perhaps TRBD2 (7 bases). The CDR3 contains 15 residues. The germline gives CDR1 MNHNS, CDR2 SASEGT. The V end was cut by 3 bases, the J end by 6 bases, with 16 bases between.

The chain recombines TRBV25-1 with TRBJ2-1, with 10 bases matching TRBD2. This CDR3 spans 16 amino acids. V trimming: 5 bases; J trimming: 7 bases; junction bases outside the gene matches: 11. Germline lookup yields CDR1 MGHDK and CDR2 SYGVNS. The CDR3 nucleotides are TGTGCCAGCAGTCTCCTATCTAGCGGGAGTCCAAATGAGCAGTTCTTC. It is translated as CASSLLSSGSPNEQFF.

Written as DNA, the CDR3 is TGCGCCAGCAGTGAGTCGCCAACAGGGGGCCTTGACAATGAGCAGTTCTTC. Amino acid sequence: CASSESPTGGLDNEQFF. The chain combines TRBV10-1 with TRBJ2-1; 9 bases fit TRBD1. The V gene end was trimmed by 0 bases and the J gene end by 5 bases; junction bases not matched to a gene: 8. Germline CDR1 WNHNN, CDR2 SYGVQD (reference sequence). This CDR3 is 17 amino acids long.

The V and J genes are TRBV7-9 and TRBJ2-7; 9 nucleotides align to TRBD1. CDR1 and CDR2 (germline): SEHNR, FQNEAQ (reference sequence). CDR3 length: 13 amino acids. Trimming cost V 4 bases and J 12 bases; bases outside gene matches: 10. The CDR3 region has the DNA TGTGCCAGCAGCTCTACTGGGACAGGGACTCTGTACTTC. It codes for CASSSTGTGTLYF.

This clone was detected once. This rearrangement joins TRBV28 to TRBJ1-2; D gene uncertain. Germline assignment: CDR1 MDHEN and CDR2 SYDVKM. V was trimmed by 5 bases and J by 2 bases, leaving 12 bases between them. The CDR3 runs to 14 residues. This CDR3 reads CASSLLGSNYGYTF. In DNA form, the CDR3 reads TGTGCCAGCAGTCTATTGGGGAGCAACTATGGCTACACCTTC.

The CDR3 reads CATSRDTPDMSEKLFF. The CDR3 DNA follows: TGTGCCACCAGCAGAGATACCCCCGACATGTCTGAAAAACTGTTTTTT. The J gene is TRBJ1-4, the V gene TRBV15; D gene ambiguous. The V gene lost 0 bases and the J gene lost 7 bases, with 15 bases spanning the gap. CDR3 length equals 16 residues. Germline assignment: CDR1 LNHNV and CDR2 YYDKDF (reference sequence).

This CDR3 reads CASNPGQGEGTQYF. DNA for the CDR3: TGCGCCAGCAACCCGGGACAGGGGGAGGGGACCCAGTACTTC. The V and J genes are TRBV10-1 and TRBJ2-5; 11 bases match TRBD1. Trimming removed 7 bases from V and 7 bases from J; junction bases left unmatched: 8. The germline V gene has CDR1 WNHNN and CDR2 SYGVQD (reference sequence). This CDR3 has 14 residues.

The V and J genes are TRBV6-5 and TRBJ2-4; 7 bases map to TRBD2. Losses at the gene ends were 8 bases for V and 9 bases for J; bases not matched to a gene: 13. Germline lookup yields CDR1 MNHEY and CDR2 SVGAGI. CDR3 length equals 14 residues. The CDR3 region has the DNA TGTGCCAGCGGGGGAGGGCGTGATAGGTTCATTCAGTACTTC. Protein sequence: CASGGGRDRFIQYF.

This chain uses TRBV4-2 with TRBJ2-5; 9 bases are shared with TRBD2. CDR1 and CDR2 (germline): LGHNA, YNFKEQ. This CDR3 region has 17 residues. V shed 1 base and J 5 bases; nucleotides not matched to a gene: 11. DNA of the CDR3: TGTGCCAGCAGCCAAGGTCGGATAGCGGGAGATTCGGAGACCCAGTACTTC. Translated: CASSQGRIAGDSETQYF.

CDR3 DNA sequence: TGTGCCAGCAGCCCCCAGGGACAGGCGGGCACTGAAGCTTTCTTT. This encodes CASSPQGQAGTEAFF. The gene calls are TRBV11-3 and TRBJ1-1; 8 nucleotides agree with TRBD1. V shed 5 bases and J 4 bases; nucleotides not matched to a gene: 9. Germline V gene data show CDR1 as SGHNT and CDR2 as YENEEA. The length of the CDR3 is 15 residues. The whole variable domain, remainder taken from reference TRBV11-3 and TRBJ1-1, is EAGVVQSPRYKIIEKKQPVAFWCNPISGHNTLYWYLQNLGQGPELLIRYENEEAVDDSQLPKDRFSAERLKGVDSTLKIQPAELGDSAVYLCASSPQGQAGTEAFFGQGTRLTVV.

The J gene is TRBJ1-2, the V gene TRBV7-2; D gene ambiguous. This CDR3 is built from 14 residues. The germline CDR1 and CDR2 sequences are SGHTA and FQGNSA. The V end was cut by 0 bases, the J end by 6 bases, with 11 bases between. This chain's CDR3 is CASSLAQASNGYTF. CDR3 nucleotide sequence: TGTGCCAGCAGCTTAGCGCAGGCCTCTAATGGCTACACCTTC.

This clone was observed a single time. The chain joins TRBV15 to TRBJ1-5; unclear D gene. Trimming cost V 1 base and J 3 bases, with 7 bases left between them. From germline, CDR1 is LNHNV and CDR2 YYDKDF (reference sequence). The CDR3 runs to 14 residues. CDR3 nucleotide sequence: TGTGCCACCAGCAGAGCACAGTACAATCAGCCCCAGCATTTT. This encodes CATSRAQYNQPQHF. Complete variable domain (other parts from reference TRBV15 and TRBJ1-5): DAMVIQNPRYQVTQFGKPVTLSCSQTLNHNVMYWYQQKSSQAPKLLFHYYDKDFNNEADTPDNFQSRRPNTSFCFLDIRSPGLGDTAMYLCATSRAQYNQPQHFGDGTRLSIL.

The V gene is TRBV11-3, the J gene TRBJ1-1; 8 nucleotides match TRBD1. The length of the CDR3 is 15 residues. V gave up 2 bases and J gave up 2 bases; unmatched junction bases: 4. Germline V CDR1 and CDR2: SGHNT, YENEEA. This CDR3 reads CASSLTGGLNTEAFF. CDR3 bases: TGTGCCAGCAGCTTAACAGGGGGTCTAAACACTGAAGCTTTCTTT.

Only one count was recorded for this clone. This chain joins TRBV3-1 (or the pseudogene TRBV3-2) and TRBJ2-5; TRBD1 might be the D (6 bases). Between the trimmed V and J ends, which lost 4 bases and 1 base, there was a span of 13 bases. Germline values: CDR1 LGHDT, CDR2 YNNKEL (reference sequence). The CDR3 is 15 residues long. CDR3 sequence reads: CASSRPGHTQETQYF. The DNA for the CDR3 is TGTGCCAGCAGCCGTCCGGGACACACCCAAGAGACCCAGTACTTC.

The chain combines TRBV5-8 with TRBJ1-1; the D gene is possibly TRBD1 (6 bases). The V gene's germline CDR1 is SGHTS and CDR2 YDEGEE. V was trimmed by 9 bases and J by 1 base, leaving 22 bases between them. The CDR3 totals 16 residues. The CDR3 reads CATPQKTGTPNTEAFF. CDR3 DNA sequence: TGTGCCACACCTCAGAAAACCGGGACACCGAACACTGAAGCTTTCTTT.